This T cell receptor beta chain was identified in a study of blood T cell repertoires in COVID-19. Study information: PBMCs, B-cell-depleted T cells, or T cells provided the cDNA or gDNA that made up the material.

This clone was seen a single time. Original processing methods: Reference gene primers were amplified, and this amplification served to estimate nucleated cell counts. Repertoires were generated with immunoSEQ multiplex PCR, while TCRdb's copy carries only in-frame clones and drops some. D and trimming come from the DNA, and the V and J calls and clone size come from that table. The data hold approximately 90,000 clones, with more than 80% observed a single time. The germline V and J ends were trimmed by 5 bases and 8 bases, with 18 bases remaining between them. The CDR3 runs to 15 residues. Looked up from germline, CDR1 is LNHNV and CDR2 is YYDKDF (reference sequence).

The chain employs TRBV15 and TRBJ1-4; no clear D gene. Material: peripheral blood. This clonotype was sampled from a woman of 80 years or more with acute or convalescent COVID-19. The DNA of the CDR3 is TGTGCCACCAGCCCTTTAGCCTCAGGAGGAGAAAAACTGTTTTTT. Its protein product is CATSPLASGGEKLFF.